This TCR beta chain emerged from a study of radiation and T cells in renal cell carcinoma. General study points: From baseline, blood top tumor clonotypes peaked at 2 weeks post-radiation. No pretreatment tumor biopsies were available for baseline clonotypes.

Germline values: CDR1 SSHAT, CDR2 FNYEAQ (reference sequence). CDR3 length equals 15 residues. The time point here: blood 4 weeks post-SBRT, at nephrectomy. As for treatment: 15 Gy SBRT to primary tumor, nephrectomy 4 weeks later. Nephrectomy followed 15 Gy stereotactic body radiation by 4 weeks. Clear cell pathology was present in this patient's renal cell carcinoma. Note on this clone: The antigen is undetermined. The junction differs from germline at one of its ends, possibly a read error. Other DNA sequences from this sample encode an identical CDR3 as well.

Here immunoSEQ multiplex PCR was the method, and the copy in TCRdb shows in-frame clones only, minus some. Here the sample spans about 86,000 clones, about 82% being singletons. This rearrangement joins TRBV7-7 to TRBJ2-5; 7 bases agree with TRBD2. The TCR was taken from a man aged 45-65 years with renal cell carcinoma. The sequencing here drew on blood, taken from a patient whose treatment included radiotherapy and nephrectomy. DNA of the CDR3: TGTGCTAGCAGCTTAGGCGGCAGGGAGGGAGAGACCCAGTACTTC. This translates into CASSLGGREGETQYF.